This T cell receptor beta chain appears in the sequencing data of a study of blood T cell repertoires in COVID-19. Under the authors' procedure: Nucleated cell number was recorded as an estimate derived from reference gene primer amplification. The data were produced by immunoSEQ multiplex PCR, yet TCRdb's version contains in-frame clones alone and is incomplete. D and trimming come from the DNA, and the V and J calls and clone size come from that table. This sample has some 380,000 clones; around 84% occur once, and the top ten carry around 1.1%. V trimming: 8 bases; J trimming: 5 bases; junction bases outside the gene matches: 8. This CDR3 spans 13 amino acids. The germline V gene encodes CDR1 SNHLY and CDR2 FYNNEI.

The chain employs TRBV2 and TRBJ1-2; TRBD1 matches at 7 bases. What was sequenced was peripheral blood. The source of this sequence is a human donor with acute or convalescent COVID-19. The donor label of this sample is uncertain. This CDR3 is CASQQGGLYGYTF. CDR3 in DNA: TGTGCCAGCCAGCAGGGGGGTTTGTATGGCTACACCTTC.